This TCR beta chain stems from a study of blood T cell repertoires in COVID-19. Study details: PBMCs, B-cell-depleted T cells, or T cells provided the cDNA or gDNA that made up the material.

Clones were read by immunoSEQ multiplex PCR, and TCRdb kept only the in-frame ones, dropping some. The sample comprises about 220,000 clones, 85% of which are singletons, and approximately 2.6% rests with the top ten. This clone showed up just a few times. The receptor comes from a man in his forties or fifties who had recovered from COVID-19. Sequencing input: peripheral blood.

In DNA, the CDR3 is TGTGCCAGCAGCTCACAGACAGGGGGGCCCGGGGAGCTGTTTTTT. Its protein is CASSSQTGGPGELFF. This rearrangement joins TRBV7-7 to TRBJ2-2, with 9 positions matching TRBD1. V lost 4 bases to trimming and J lost 6 bases; unmatched junction nucleotides: 6. Germline CDR1 is SSHAT and CDR2 is FNYEAQ (reference sequence). The CDR3 loop spans 15 amino acids.